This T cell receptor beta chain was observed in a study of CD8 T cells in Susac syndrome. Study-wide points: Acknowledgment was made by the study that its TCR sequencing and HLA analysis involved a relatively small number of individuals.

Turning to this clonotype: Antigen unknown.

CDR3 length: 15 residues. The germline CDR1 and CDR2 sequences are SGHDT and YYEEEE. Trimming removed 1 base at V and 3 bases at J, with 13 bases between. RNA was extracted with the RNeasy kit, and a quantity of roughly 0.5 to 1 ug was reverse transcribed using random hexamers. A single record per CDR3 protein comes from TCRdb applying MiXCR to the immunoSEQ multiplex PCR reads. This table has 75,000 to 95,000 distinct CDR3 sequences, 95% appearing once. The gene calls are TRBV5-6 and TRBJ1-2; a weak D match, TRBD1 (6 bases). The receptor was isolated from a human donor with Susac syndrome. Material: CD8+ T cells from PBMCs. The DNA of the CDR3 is TGTGCCAGCAGCTTGTGGTCAGGGGAACACTATGGCTACACCTTC. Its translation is CASSLWSGEHYGYTF.